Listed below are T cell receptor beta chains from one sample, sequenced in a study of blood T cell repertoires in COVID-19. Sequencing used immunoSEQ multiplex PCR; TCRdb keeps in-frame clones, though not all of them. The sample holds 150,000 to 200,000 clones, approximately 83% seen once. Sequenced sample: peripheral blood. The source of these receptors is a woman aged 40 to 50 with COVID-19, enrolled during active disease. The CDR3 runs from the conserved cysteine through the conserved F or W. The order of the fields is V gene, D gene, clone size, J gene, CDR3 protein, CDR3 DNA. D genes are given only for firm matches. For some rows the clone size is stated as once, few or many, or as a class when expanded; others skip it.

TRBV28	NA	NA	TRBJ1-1	CASSLAADHTEAFF	TGTGCCAGCAGTTTAGCGGCGGATCACACTGAAGCTTTCTTT
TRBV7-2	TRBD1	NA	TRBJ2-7	CASTLGQGNYEQYF	TGTGCCAGCACACTCGGACAGGGGAACTACGAGCAGTACTTC
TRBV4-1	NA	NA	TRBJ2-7	CASSVNLGPYEQYF	TGCGCCAGCAGCGTAAACTTGGGGCCCTACGAGCAGTACTTC
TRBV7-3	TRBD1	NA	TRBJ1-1	CASSLSSGGRTEAFF	TGTGCCAGCAGCTTATCATCAGGGGGCCGCACTGAAGCTTTCTTT
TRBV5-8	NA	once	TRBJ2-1	CASSLSAGLGEQFF	TGTGCCAGCAGCTTGTCGGCGGGGTTGGGCGAGCAGTTCTTC
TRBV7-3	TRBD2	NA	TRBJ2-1	CASSLVPHLAGGVLEQFF	TGTGCCAGCAGCTTAGTCCCTCACCTAGCGGGAGGGGTTCTTGAGCAGTTCTTC
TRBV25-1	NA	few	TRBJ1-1	CASSTGLNTEAFF	TGTGCCAGCAGCACAGGCCTGAACACTGAAGCTTTCTTT
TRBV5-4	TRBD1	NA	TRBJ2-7	CASSLEGATYEQYF	TGTGCCAGCAGCTTGGAGGGGGCGACCTACGAGCAGTACTTC
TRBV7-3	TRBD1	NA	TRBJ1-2	CASSFTGQDAGYTF	TGTGCCAGCAGCTTTACGGGACAGGACGCGGGATACACCTTC
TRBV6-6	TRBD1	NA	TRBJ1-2	CASSSTGGWGYTF	TGTGCCAGCAGTTCCACAGGGGGTTGGGGCTACACCTTC
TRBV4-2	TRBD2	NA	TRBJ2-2	CASSQETSSSSNTGELFF	TGTGCCAGCAGCCAAGAGACTAGCAGTTCCTCGAACACCGGGGAGCTGTTTTTT
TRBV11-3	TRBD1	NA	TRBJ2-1	CASSHGTGQDEQFF	TGTGCCAGCAGCCACGGGACAGGCCAGGATGAGCAGTTCTTC
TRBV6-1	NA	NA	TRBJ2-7	CASSETQGSHEQYF	TGTGCCAGCAGTGAAACCCAGGGAAGCCACGAGCAGTACTTC
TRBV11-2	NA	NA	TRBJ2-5	CASSLAGKETQYF	TGTGCCAGCAGCTTAGCAGGGAAAGAGACCCAGTACTTC
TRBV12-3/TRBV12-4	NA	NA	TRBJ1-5	CASSFLSQPQHF	TGTGCCAGCAGCTTCCTCTCTCAGCCCCAGCATTTT
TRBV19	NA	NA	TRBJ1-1	CASSITGVSTEAFF	TGTGCCAGTAGTATAACCGGGGTGAGCACTGAAGCTTTCTTT
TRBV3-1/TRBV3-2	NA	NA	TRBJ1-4	CASSPRLDSWNEKLFF	TGTGCCAGCAGCCCCCGTTTGGACAGCTGGAATGAAAAACTGTTTTTT
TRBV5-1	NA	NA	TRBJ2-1	CASSFERAAYNEQFF	TGCGCCAGCAGCTTTGAGCGGGCCGCGTACAATGAGCAGTTCTTC
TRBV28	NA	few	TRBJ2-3	CASSVQGNSNTDTQYF	TGTGCCAGCAGTGTTCAGGGAAATAGTAACACAGATACGCAGTATTTT
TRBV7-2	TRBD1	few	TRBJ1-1	CASSLQGGNTEAFF	TGTGCCAGCAGCCTTCAGGGGGGGAACACTGAAGCTTTCTTT
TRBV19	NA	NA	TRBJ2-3	CASSIALGTTDTQYF	TGTGCCAGTAGTATAGCCCTGGGCACCACAGATACGCAGTATTTT
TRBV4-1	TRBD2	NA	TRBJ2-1	CASSGSRLAGVQNEQFF	TGCGCCAGCAGCGGAAGCCGACTAGCGGGAGTACAGAATGAGCAGTTCTTC
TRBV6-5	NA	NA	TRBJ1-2	CASSSGAGGGYGYTF	TGTGCCAGCAGCTCCGGAGCCGGGGGAGGCTATGGCTACACCTTC
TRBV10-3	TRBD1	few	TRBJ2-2	CATGMGQPTGELFF	TGTGCCACCGGAATGGGACAGCCCACCGGGGAGCTGTTTTTT
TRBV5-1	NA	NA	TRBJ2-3	CATGLSTDTQYF	TGCGCCACCGGGTTAAGCACAGATACGCAGTATTTT
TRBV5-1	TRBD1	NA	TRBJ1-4	CASSFIGAGTGEEKLFF	TGCGCCAGCAGCTTCATCGGCGCCGGGACAGGAGAGGAAAAACTGTTTTTT
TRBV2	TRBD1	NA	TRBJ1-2	CASSRDRGDGYTF	TGTGCCAGCAGTAGGGACAGGGGGGATGGCTACACCTTC
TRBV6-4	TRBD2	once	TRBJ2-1	CASASGEYNEQFF	TGTGCCAGCGCTAGCGGGGAATACAATGAGCAGTTCTTC
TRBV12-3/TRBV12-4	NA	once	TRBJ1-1	CASSLAGWTEAFF	TGTGCCAGCAGTTTGGCAGGGTGGACTGAAGCTTTCTTT
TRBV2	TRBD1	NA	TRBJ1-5	CASRANRGFLQNQPQHF	TGTGCCAGCAGAGCTAACAGGGGGTTTTTACAAAATCAGCCCCAGCATTTT
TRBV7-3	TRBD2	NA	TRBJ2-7	CASSLSGGDYEQYF	TGTGCCAGCAGCCTTAGCGGGGGAGATTACGAGCAGTACTTC
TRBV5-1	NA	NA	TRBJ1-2	CASSLFGRDAGYTF	TGCGCCAGCAGCTTGTTCGGCAGGGATGCTGGCTACACCTTC
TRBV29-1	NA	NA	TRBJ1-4	CSGGQGIEKLFF	TGCAGCGGGGGGCAGGGGATTGAAAAACTGTTTTTT
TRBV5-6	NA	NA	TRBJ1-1	CASSEATEAFF	TGTGCCAGCAGCGAGGCTACTGAAGCTTTCTTT
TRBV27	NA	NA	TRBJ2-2	CASSLREKNTGELFF	TGTGCCAGCAGCCTCCGGGAGAAGAACACCGGGGAGCTGTTTTTT
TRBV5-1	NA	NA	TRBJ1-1	CASSFSGTEAFF	TGCGCCAGCAGCTTTAGCGGAACTGAAGCTTTCTTT
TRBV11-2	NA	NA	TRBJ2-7	CASEPGGRMYEQYF	TGTGCCAGCGAACCAGGTGGGCGAATGTACGAGCAGTACTTC
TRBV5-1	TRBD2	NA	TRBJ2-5	CASSLGSGGAFGETQYF	TGCGCCAGCAGCTTGGGCAGCGGGGGGGCATTCGGAGAGACCCAGTACTTC
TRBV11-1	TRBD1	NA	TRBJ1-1	CASRIGQGLKNTEAFF	TGTGCCAGCAGGATTGGACAGGGGTTGAAGAACACTGAAGCTTTCTTT
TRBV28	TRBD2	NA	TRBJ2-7	CASSGRETGSYEQYF	TGTGCCAGCAGTGGGCGGGAGACGGGATCCTACGAGCAGTACTTC
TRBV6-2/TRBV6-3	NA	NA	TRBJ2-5	CASSSRGQGRGTQYF	TGTGCCAGCAGTTCCCGTGGGCAGGGAAGAGGGACCCAGTACTTC
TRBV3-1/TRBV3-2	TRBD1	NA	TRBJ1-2	CASSLGQGVSGYTF	TGTGCCAGCAGCCTAGGACAGGGGGTGAGTGGCTACACCTTC
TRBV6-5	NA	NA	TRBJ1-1	CASSYRAAGGSTEAFF	TGTGCCAGCAGCTACAGGGCGGCGGGAGGCAGCACTGAAGCTTTCTTT